The 24 T cell receptor beta chains reported below all come from one sample, sequenced in a study of shared clonotypes between healthy human individuals (dated by TCRdb to between 2020 and 2021). Library preparation used the immunoSEQ multiplex PCR assay. Here the immuneACCESS table is served through TCRdb, limited to in-frame sequences with V and J called. Missing clones are a known gap in these copies; in checked studies unresolved V genes cover under half, and the rest lacks a known reason. The sample contains 450,000 to 700,000 clones, nearly 97% of them found a single time. The ten largest account for around 0.097% of the sample. For the CD8 naive samples, CD45RO-negative cells were positively selected for CCR7, yielding a CD45RA+CCR7+ population from which TemRA cells were excluded. The material sequenced was naive CD8+ T cells sorted from blood. The cell subset or site label, as the study defines it: CD45RA+CCR7+. The receptors originated from a woman aged 25 to 39 in good health.

V usage is TRBV11-2 and J usage is TRBJ2-7; D gene ambiguous. The V gene lost 5 bases and the J gene lost 5 bases, with 13 bases spanning the gap. This CDR3 has 13 amino acids. Germline-derived CDR1 and CDR2 are SGHAT and FQNNGV. CDR3 DNA sequence: TGTGCCAGCAGCCCCGGGTCGCTGAACGAGCAGTACTTC. This sequence encodes CASSPGSLNEQYF.

V usage is TRBV19 and J usage is TRBJ2-1; maybe TRBD2 (6 bases). V shed 1 base and J shed 2 bases, with 9 bases lying between them. Looked up from germline, CDR1 is LNHDA and CDR2 is SQIVND (reference sequence). This CDR3 comprises 15 residues. Here the CDR3 reads CASSIGIAAYNEQFF. DNA for the CDR3: TGTGCCAGTAGTATAGGAATAGCGGCCTACAATGAGCAGTTCTTC.

The chain employs TRBV6-1 and TRBJ1-5; 8 positions match TRBD1. The CDR3 length is 14 residues. The trim removed 3 bases at V and 4 bases at J, leaving 2 bases unmatched. The germline CDR1 and CDR2 sequences are MNHNS and SASEGT. CDR3 amino acids: CASSDRTGNQPQHF. The CDR3 region has the DNA TGTGCCAGCAGTGATAGGACAGGGAATCAGCCCCAGCATTTT.

The chain uses TRBV19 and TRBJ2-3; D perhaps matches TRBD2 (6 bases). This CDR3 is built from 14 residues. Trimming shortened V by 5 bases and J by 1 base, and 10 bases separated the two germline ends. The germline gives CDR1 LNHDA, CDR2 SQIVND (reference sequence). CDR3 sequence: CASSPGLRTDTQYF. In nucleotides, the CDR3 is TGTGCCAGTAGTCCCGGACTACGCACAGATACGCAGTATTTT. Full variable domain (missing parts from reference TRBV19 and TRBJ2-3): DGGITQSPKYLFRKEGQNVTLSCEQNLNHDAMYWYRQDPGQGLRLIYYSQIVNDFQKGDIAEGYSVSREKKESFPLTVTSAQKNPTAFYLCASSPGLRTDTQYFGPGTRLTVL.

V and J are TRBV29-1 and TRBJ2-1; 8 bases agree with TRBD2. V lost 2 bases and J lost 2; bases outside the gene matches: 5. The CDR3 has 15 amino acids. Germline lookup yields CDR1 SQVTM and CDR2 ANQGSEA. CDR3: CSVELPGLAYNEQFF. CDR3 DNA sequence: TGCAGCGTTGAACTACCGGGACTAGCCTACAATGAGCAGTTCTTC.

This chain links TRBV18 with TRBJ1-2, with no clear D. The V and J ends lost 2 bases and 3 bases respectively, with 7 bases between them. The germline gives CDR1 KGHSH, CDR2 LQKENI. The CDR3 loop spans 13 amino acids. The CDR3 coding sequence is TGTGCCAGCTCACCAACTCGGGACTATGGCTACACCTTC. Translated, it gives CASSPTRDYGYTF.

The chain carries TRBV23-1 and TRBJ2-7; perhaps TRBD2 as D (7 bases). TRBV23-1 counts as an open reading frame of uncertain function. This CDR3 comprises 13 residues. V was cut by 8 bases and J by 3 bases, with 14 bases left in between. Here the CDR3 reads CASVQGGVYEQYF. In DNA form, the CDR3 reads TGCGCCAGCGTCCAAGGGGGGGTCTACGAGCAGTACTTC.

CDR3 DNA: TGTGCCAGCGCAAGAGCGCGGGCAGATACGCAGTATTTT. Residues: CASARARADTQYF. The chain has TRBV7-9 and TRBJ2-3; D is perhaps TRBD2 (5 bases). Germline V CDR1 and CDR2: SEHNR, FQNEAQ (reference sequence). Trimming stripped 8 bases from V and 4 bases from J, with 13 bases between. There are 13 residues in the CDR3.

This chain connects TRBV28 to TRBJ2-7, with 16 bases fitting TRBD2. Germline V gives CDR1 MDHEN, CDR2 SYDVKM. V was pared by 6 bases and J by 9 bases, with 20 bases of the junction left unmatched. The length of the CDR3 is 19 residues. CDR3 protein: CASSYPPGTSGRGWYWQYF. DNA for the CDR3: TGTGCCAGCAGCTACCCTCCCGGGACTAGCGGGAGGGGGTGGTATTGGCAGTACTTC.

The chain couples TRBV7-9 to TRBJ1-1; TRBD1 is a possible D gene (5 bases). V was pared by 5 bases and J by 7 bases, with 11 bases between. Germline lookup yields CDR1 SEHNR and CDR2 FQNEAQ (reference sequence). The CDR3 is 12 amino acids. In DNA, the CDR3 is TGTGCCAGCAGCAGGTACAGGTTTGAAGCTTTCTTT. Residues: CASSRYRFEAFF.

The V and J genes are TRBV28 and TRBJ2-1; 9 bases align to TRBD1. J lost 5 bases, V lost 2 bases, and 10 bases had no gene match. The CDR3 spans 17 residues. Germline CDR1 and CDR2: MDHEN and SYDVKM. The CDR3 DNA is TGTGCCAGCAGTTTACGCAACTTCCACAGGGGGCACAATGAGCAGTTCTTC. Encoded protein: CASSLRNFHRGHNEQFF.

This clone was seen just once. The chain links TRBV2 to TRBJ2-7; 8 positions match TRBD1. This CDR3 is 15 amino acids long. Germline V gives CDR1 SNHLY, CDR2 FYNNEI. After removal of 5 bases from V and 5 bases from J, the junction contained 11 bases not matched to a gene. The chain's CDR3 is CASSQDRGFIDEQYF. The CDR3 DNA follows: TGTGCCAGCAGTCAAGACAGGGGTTTTATCGACGAGCAGTACTTC. The entire variable domain, with the rest obtained from reference TRBV2 and TRBJ2-7, is as follows: EPEVTQTPSHQVTQMGQEVILRCVPISNHLYFYWYRQILGQKVEFLVSFYNNEISEKSEIFDDQFSVERPDGSNFTLKIRSTKLEDSAMYFCASSQDRGFIDEQYFGPGTRLTVT.

As for this clone: The sample contains more than one DNA sequence encoding this CDR3. The rearrangement uses TRBV28 and TRBJ1-5; D call uncertain. The V end was cut by 8 bases, the J end by 2 bases, with 10 bases between. CDR1 is MDHEN, CDR2 SYDVKM, per germline. The CDR3 covers 13 residues. The CDR3 DNA is TGTGCCAGCTCATCCCCCGGCAATCAGCCCCAGCATTTT. Its protein product is CASSSPGNQPQHF. Looking up the rest from reference TRBV28 and TRBJ1-5 gives the full variable domain: DVKVTQSSRYLVKRTGEKVFLECVQDMDHENMFWYRQDPGLGLRLIYFSYDVKMKEKGDIPEGYSVSREKKERFSLILESASTNQTSMYLCASSSPGNQPQHFGDGTRLSIL.

The CDR3 is CASSPLAGGSEQYF. CDR3 bases: TGTGCCAGCAGTCCCCTAGCGGGAGGGTCCGAGCAGTACTTC. The rearrangement links TRBV27 to TRBJ2-7, with 12 bases aligning to TRBD2. This CDR3 has 14 amino acids. Unmatched junction bases numbered 5, after V lost 5 bases and J lost 6 bases. CDR1 MNHEY and CDR2 SMNVEV come from the germline V gene (reference sequence).

This clone was detected once. This chain uses TRBV5-4 with TRBJ2-2; no clear D gene. Trimming cost V 0 bases and J 6 bases, with 3 bases left between them. Per the germline V gene, CDR1 is SGHNT and CDR2 is YYREEE (reference sequence). The CDR3 consists of 12 residues. The chain's CDR3 is CASSLGAGELFF. The CDR3 nucleotides are TGTGCCAGCAGCTTGGGCGCCGGGGAGCTGTTTTTT.

The gene calls are TRBV5-4 and TRBJ1-1, with TRBD1 matching 12 bases. The germline V gene encodes CDR1 SGHNT and CDR2 YYREEE (reference sequence). The CDR3 spans 14 residues. V was pared by 4 bases and J by 11 bases, with 9 bases of the junction left unmatched. CDR3 nucleotides: TGTGCCAGCAGCGGGCCGGGACAGGGGGCGATGGCTTTCTTT. Translated: CASSGPGQGAMAFF.

In its sample, this clone was seen once. The V and J genes are TRBV5-4 and TRBJ2-3; 12 bases are shared with TRBD2. The CDR3 has 18 amino acids. The V and J ends lost 4 bases and 4 bases, in that order; junction bases with no gene match: 13. Germline V CDR1 and CDR2: SGHNT, YYREEE (reference sequence). The CDR3 coding sequence is TGTGCCAGCAGCGAGCCGGGACTAGCGGGCAAAGAGGCAGATACGCAGTATTTT. Its translation: CASSEPGLAGKEADTQYF.

A word on this clone: Other DNA sequences in the sample encode the same CDR3. CDR3 bases: TGTGCCATCAGTGAGCCCCCCTACGAGCAGTACTTC. Protein sequence: CAISEPPYEQYF. The chain joins TRBV10-3 to TRBJ2-7, with no clear D. CDR3 size: 12 residues. From germline, CDR1 is ENHRY and CDR2 SYGVKD. V was trimmed by 2 bases and J by 2 bases, leaving 4 bases between them.

This clone was recorded a few times. The same CDR3 arises from other DNA sequences in this sample as well. V gene TRBV6-1 combines with J gene TRBJ2-7; no clear D gene. Trimming pared 2 bases from V and 3 bases from J, leaving 2 bases between. This CDR3 has 11 residues. From germline, CDR1 is MNHNS and CDR2 SASEGT. The chain's CDR3 is CASSESYEQYF. The CDR3 DNA sequence: TGTGCCAGCAGTGAAAGCTACGAGCAGTACTTC.

The chain carries TRBV30 and TRBJ1-4; D ambiguous. V shed 3 bases and J shed 0 bases, with 8 bases lying between them. The CDR3 sequence is 14 residues long. Germline V gives CDR1 GTSNPN, CDR2 SVGIG (reference sequence). The CDR3 nucleotides are TGTGCCTGGAGAGGTGTCGCAACTAATGAAAAACTGTTTTTT. Its protein product is CAWRGVATNEKLFF.

This chain uses TRBV13 with TRBJ2-1, with D perhaps matching TRBD1 or TRBD2 (5 bases each). The germline V gene has CDR1 PRHDT and CDR2 FYEKMQ (reference sequence). There are 13 residues in the CDR3. V was clipped by 5 bases and J by 5 bases, with 10 bases between them. This CDR3 reads CASSLEGHNEQFF. CDR3 sequence (DNA): TGTGCCAGCAGCCTCGAGGGACACAATGAGCAGTTCTTC.

The chain employs TRBV14 and TRBJ2-1, with D possibly TRBD2 on 6 matching bases. From germline, CDR1 is SGHDN and CDR2 FVKESK. The CDR3 is 15 residues long. The V gene lost 3 bases and the J gene lost 2 bases, with 11 bases spanning the gap. CDR3: CASSQGGVTYNEQFF. DNA for the CDR3: TGTGCCAGCAGCCAGGGGGGAGTTACCTACAATGAGCAGTTCTTC. Variable domain in full (rest from reference TRBV14 and TRBJ2-1): EAGVTQFPSHSVIEKGQTVTLRCDPISGHDNLYWYRRVMGKEIKFLLHFVKESKQDESGMPNNRFLAERTGGTYSTLKVQPAELEDSGVYFCASSQGGVTYNEQFFGPGTRLTVL.

The chain couples TRBV2 to TRBJ2-3; 14 nucleotides align to TRBD2. The CDR3 is made up of 18 amino acids. Germline trimming cut 0 bases from V and 4 bases from J; bases unmatched to any gene: 6. Germline V gene data show CDR1 as SNHLY and CDR2 as FYNNEI. The CDR3 protein is CASSEATSGRAGADTQYF. The CDR3 coding sequence is TGTGCCAGCAGTGAAGCGACTAGCGGGAGGGCCGGAGCAGATACGCAGTATTTT.

V is TRBV9 and J is TRBJ1-3, with D possibly TRBD1 on 5 matching bases. This CDR3 spans 15 amino acids. The germline CDR1 and CDR2 sequences are SGDLS and YYNGEE. V was pared by 0 bases and J by 1 base, with 8 bases between. CDR3 sequence: CASSVEGVSGNTIYF. The CDR3 bases are TGTGCCAGCAGCGTAGAAGGGGTGTCTGGAAACACCATATATTTT.